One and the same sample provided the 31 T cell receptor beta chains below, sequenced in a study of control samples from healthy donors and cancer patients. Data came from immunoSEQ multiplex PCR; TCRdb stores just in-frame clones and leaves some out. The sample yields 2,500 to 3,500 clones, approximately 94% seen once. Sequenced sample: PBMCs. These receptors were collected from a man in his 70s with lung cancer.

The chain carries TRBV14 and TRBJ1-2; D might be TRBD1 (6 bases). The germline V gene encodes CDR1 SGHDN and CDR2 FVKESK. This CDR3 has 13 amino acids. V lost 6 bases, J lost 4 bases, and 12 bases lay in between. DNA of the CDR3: TGTGCCAGCAGTCCAGGGGACCTCTATGGCTACACCTTC. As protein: CASSPGDLYGYTF. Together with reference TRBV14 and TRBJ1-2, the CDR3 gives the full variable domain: EAGVTQFPSHSVIEKGQTVTLRCDPISGHDNLYWYRRVMGKEIKFLLHFVKESKQDESGMPNNRFLAERTGGTYSTLKVQPAELEDSGVYFCASSPGDLYGYTFGSGTRLTVV.

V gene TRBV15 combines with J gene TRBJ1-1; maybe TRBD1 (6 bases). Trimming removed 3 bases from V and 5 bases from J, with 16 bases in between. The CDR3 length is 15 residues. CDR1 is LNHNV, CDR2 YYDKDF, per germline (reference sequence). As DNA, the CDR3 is TGTGCCACCAGCAGGCAGGGGCGCAGGGGTACTGAAGCTTTCTTT. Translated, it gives CATSRQGRRGTEAFF.

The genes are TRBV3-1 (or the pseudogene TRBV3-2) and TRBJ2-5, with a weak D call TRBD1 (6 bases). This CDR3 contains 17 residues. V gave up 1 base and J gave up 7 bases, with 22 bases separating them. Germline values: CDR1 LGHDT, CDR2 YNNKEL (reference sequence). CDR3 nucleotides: TGTGCCAGCAGCCAAGCGAGAGGGGGTTTGGGGGTCTGGACCCAGTACTTC. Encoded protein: CASSQARGGLGVWTQYF.

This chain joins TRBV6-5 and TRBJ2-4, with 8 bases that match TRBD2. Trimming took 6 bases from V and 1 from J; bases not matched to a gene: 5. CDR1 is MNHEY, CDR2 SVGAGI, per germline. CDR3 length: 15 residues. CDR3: CASRARTSAKNIQYF. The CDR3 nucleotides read TGTGCCAGCAGGGCCAGGACTAGCGCCAAAAACATTCAGTACTTC.

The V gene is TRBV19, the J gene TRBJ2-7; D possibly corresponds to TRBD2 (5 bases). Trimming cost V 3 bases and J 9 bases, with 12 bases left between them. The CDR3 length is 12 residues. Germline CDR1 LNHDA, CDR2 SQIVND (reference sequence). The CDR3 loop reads CASSMNAEVQYF. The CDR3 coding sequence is TGTGCCAGTAGTATGAATGCGGAGGTGCAGTACTTC.

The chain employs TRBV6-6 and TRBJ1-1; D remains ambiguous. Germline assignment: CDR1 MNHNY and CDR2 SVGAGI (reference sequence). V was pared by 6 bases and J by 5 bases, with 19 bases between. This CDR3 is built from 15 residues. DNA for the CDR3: TGTGCCAGCAGCCATCGCGGAGGACCTTGGACTGAAGCTTTCTTT. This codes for CASSHRGGPWTEAFF.

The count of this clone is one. The CDR3 region is CASSPRPSASTDTQYF. The CDR3 nucleotides are TGTGCCAGCAGCCCTCGCCCTAGCGCGAGCACAGATACGCAGTATTTT. The rearrangement uses TRBV11-2 and TRBJ2-3, with D possibly TRBD2 on 6 matching bases. This CDR3 is 16 amino acids long. Germline V lookup: CDR1 SGHAT, CDR2 FQNNGV. V was shortened by 5 bases and J by 0 bases, with 15 bases between the two germline ends.

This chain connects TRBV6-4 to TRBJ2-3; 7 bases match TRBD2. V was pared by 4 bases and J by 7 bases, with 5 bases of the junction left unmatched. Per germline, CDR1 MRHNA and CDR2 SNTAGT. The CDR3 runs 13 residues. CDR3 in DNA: TGTGCCAGCAGTGTAGGGACTACCTATACGCAGTATTTT. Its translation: CASSVGTTYTQYF.

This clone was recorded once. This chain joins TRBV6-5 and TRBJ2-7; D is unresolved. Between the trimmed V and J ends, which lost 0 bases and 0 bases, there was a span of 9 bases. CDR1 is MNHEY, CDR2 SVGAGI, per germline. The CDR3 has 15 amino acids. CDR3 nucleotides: TGTGCCAGCAGTTACTCCGGCAGTTTCTCCTACGAGCAGTACTTC. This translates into CASSYSGSFSYEQYF.

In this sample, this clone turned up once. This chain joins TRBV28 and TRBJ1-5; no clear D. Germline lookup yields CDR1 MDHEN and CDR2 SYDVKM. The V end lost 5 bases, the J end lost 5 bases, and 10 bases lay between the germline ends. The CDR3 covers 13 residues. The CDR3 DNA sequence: TGTGCCAGCAGTCCCGGCCCCCATCAGCCCCAGCATTTT. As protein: CASSPGPHQPQHF.

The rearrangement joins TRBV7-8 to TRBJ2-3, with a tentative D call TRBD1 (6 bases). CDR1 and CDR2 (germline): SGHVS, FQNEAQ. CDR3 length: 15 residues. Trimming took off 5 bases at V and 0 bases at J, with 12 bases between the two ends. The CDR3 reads CASSPRTASTDTQYF. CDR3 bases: TGTGCCAGCAGCCCACGGACAGCTAGCACAGATACGCAGTATTTT. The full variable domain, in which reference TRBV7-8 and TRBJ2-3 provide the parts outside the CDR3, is GAGVSQSPRYKVAKRGQDVALRCDPISGHVSLFWYQQALGQGPEFLTYFQNEAQLDKSGLPSDRFFAERPEGSVSTLKIQRTQQEDSAVYLCASSPRTASTDTQYFGPGTRLTVL.

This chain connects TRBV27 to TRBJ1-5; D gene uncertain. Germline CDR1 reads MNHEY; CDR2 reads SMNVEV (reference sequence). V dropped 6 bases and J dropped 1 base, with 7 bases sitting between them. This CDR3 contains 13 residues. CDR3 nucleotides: TGTGCCAGCAGGGACCGCAGCAATCAGCCCCAGCATTTT. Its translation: CASRDRSNQPQHF.

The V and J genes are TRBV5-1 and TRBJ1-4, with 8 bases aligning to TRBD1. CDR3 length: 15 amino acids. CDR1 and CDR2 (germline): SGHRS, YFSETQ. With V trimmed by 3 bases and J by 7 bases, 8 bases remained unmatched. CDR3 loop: CASSSGQGVGEKLFF. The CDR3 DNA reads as TGCGCCAGCAGCTCAGGACAGGGTGTAGGTGAAAAACTGTTTTTT.

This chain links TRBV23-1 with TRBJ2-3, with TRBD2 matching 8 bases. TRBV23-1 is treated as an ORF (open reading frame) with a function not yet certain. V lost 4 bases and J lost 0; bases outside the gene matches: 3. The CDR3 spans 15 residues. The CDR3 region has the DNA TGCGCCAGCAGTCCCCCTAGCGGGAGCACAGATACGCAGTATTTT. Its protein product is CASSPPSGSTDTQYF.

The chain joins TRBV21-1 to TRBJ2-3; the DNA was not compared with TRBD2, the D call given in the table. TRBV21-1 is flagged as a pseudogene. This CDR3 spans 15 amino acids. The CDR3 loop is CASSKVAFRTDTQYF. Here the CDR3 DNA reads TGTGCCAGCAGCAAAGTAGCTTTTCGTACAGATACGCAGTATTTT.

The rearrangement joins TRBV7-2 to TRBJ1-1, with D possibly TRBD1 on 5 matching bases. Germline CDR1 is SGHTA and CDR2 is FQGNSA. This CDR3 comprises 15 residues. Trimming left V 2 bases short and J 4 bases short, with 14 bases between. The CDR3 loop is CASSLRVGEVTEAFF. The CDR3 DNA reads TGTGCCAGCAGCTTAAGGGTGGGGGAGGTCACTGAAGCTTTCTTT.

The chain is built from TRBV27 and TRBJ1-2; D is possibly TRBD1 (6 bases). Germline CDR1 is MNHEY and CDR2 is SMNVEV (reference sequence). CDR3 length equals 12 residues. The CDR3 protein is CSSGALGYGYTF. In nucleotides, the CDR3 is TGTTCTTCAGGGGCGTTAGGGTATGGCTACACCTTC.

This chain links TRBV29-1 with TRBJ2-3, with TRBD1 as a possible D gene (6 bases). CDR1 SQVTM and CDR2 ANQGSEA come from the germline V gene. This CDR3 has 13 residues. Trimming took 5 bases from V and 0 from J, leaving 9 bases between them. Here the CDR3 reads CSVRTGSTDTQYF. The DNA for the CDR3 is TGCAGCGTTCGAACAGGGAGCACAGATACGCAGTATTTT.

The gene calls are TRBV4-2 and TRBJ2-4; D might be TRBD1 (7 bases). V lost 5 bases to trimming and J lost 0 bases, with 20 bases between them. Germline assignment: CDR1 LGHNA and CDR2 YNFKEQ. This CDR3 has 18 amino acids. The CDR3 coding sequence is TGTGCCAGCAGCGACGGTTTCCAGGGGGGCGAAGCCAAAAACATTCAGTACTTC. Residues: CASSDGFQGGEAKNIQYF.

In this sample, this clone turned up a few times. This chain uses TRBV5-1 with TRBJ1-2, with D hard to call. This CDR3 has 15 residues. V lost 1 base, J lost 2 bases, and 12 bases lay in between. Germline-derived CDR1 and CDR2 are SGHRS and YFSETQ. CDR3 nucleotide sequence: TGCGCCAGCAGCTTGTGGCCGACTCTCAACTATGGCTACACCTTC. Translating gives CASSLWPTLNYGYTF.

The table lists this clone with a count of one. CDR3 amino acids: CASSEGDGSKQFF. The CDR3 DNA reads as TGTGCCAGCAGTGAAGGTGATGGGTCGAAGCAGTTCTTC. V and J are TRBV6-4 and TRBJ2-1; D not resolved. The V gene lost 3 bases and the J gene lost 11 bases, with 14 bases spanning the gap. The CDR3 is 13 amino acids. Germline V gene sequence: CDR1 MRHNA, CDR2 SNTAGT.

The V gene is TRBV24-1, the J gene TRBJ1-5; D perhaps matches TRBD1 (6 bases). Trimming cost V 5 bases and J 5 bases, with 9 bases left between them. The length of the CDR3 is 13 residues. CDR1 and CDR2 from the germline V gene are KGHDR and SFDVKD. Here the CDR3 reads CATSGAGDQPQHF. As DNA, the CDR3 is TGTGCCACCAGTGGGGCAGGGGATCAGCCCCAGCATTTT.

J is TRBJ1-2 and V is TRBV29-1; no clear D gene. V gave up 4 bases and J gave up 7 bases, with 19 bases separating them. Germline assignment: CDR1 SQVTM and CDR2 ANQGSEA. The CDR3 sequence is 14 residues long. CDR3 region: CSVVHWAAKGGYTF. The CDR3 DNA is TGCAGCGTTGTCCATTGGGCCGCCAAGGGTGGCTACACCTTC.

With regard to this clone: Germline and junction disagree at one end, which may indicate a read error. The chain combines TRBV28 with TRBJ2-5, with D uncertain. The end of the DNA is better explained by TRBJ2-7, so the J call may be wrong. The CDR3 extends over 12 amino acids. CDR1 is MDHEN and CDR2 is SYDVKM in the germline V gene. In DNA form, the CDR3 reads TGTGCCAGCAGTTTAACGTCCTCCGAGCAGTACTTC. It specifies CASSLTSSEQYF.

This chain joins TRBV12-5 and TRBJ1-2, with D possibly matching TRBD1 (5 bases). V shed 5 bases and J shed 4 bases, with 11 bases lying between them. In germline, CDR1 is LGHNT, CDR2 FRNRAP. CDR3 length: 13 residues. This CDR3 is CASGTGTPYGYTF. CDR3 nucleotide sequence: TGTGCTAGTGGTACCGGGACTCCCTATGGCTACACCTTC.

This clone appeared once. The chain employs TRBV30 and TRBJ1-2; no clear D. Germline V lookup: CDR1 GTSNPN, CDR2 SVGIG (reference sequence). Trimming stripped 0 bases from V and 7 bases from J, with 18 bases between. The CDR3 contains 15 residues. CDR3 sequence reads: CAWSVGSLPLFGYTF. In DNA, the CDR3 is TGTGCCTGGAGTGTCGGCAGCCTGCCACTCTTTGGCTACACCTTC. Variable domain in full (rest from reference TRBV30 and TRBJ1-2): SQTIHQWPATLVQPVGSPLSLECTVEGTSNPNLYWYRQAAGRGLQLLFYSVGIGQISSEVPQNLSASRPQDRQFILSSKKLLLSDSGFYLCAWSVGSLPLFGYTFGSGTRLTVV.

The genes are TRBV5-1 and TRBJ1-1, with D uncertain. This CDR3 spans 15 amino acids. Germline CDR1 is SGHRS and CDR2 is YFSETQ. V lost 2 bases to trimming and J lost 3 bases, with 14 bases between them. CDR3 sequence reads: CASSFTMEWDTEAFF. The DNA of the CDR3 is TGCGCCAGCAGCTTCACTATGGAATGGGACACTGAAGCTTTCTTT.

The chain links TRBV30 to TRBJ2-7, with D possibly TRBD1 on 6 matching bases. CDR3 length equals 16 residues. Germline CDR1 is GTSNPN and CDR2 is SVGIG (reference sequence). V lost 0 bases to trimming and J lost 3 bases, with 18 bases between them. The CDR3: CAWSVFWAGERYEQYF. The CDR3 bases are TGTGCCTGGAGTGTATTTTGGGCAGGGGAACGCTACGAGCAGTACTTC.

CDR3 residues: CASSLAVGPATGELFF. CDR3 in DNA: TGTGCCAGCAGCCTTGCTGTCGGTCCCGCGACCGGGGAGCTGTTTTTT. The rearrangement uses TRBV5-8 and TRBJ2-2; no clear D gene. The CDR3 extends over 16 amino acids. Trimming removed 4 bases from V and 5 bases from J, with 18 bases in between. CDR1 and CDR2 (germline): SGHTS, YDEGEE.

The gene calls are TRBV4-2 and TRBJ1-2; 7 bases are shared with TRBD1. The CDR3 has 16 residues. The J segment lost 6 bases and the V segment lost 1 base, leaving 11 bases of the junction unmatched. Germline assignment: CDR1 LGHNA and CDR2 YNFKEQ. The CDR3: CASSQGNPDRVHGYTF. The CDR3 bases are TGTGCCAGCAGCCAAGGCAATCCCGACAGGGTCCATGGCTACACCTTC.

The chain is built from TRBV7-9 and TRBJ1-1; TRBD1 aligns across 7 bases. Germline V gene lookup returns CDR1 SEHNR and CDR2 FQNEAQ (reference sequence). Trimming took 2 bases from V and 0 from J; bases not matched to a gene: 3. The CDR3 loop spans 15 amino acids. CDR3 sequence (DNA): TGTGCCAGCAGCTTACCGACAGGGATGAACACTGAAGCTTTCTTT. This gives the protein CASSLPTGMNTEAFF.